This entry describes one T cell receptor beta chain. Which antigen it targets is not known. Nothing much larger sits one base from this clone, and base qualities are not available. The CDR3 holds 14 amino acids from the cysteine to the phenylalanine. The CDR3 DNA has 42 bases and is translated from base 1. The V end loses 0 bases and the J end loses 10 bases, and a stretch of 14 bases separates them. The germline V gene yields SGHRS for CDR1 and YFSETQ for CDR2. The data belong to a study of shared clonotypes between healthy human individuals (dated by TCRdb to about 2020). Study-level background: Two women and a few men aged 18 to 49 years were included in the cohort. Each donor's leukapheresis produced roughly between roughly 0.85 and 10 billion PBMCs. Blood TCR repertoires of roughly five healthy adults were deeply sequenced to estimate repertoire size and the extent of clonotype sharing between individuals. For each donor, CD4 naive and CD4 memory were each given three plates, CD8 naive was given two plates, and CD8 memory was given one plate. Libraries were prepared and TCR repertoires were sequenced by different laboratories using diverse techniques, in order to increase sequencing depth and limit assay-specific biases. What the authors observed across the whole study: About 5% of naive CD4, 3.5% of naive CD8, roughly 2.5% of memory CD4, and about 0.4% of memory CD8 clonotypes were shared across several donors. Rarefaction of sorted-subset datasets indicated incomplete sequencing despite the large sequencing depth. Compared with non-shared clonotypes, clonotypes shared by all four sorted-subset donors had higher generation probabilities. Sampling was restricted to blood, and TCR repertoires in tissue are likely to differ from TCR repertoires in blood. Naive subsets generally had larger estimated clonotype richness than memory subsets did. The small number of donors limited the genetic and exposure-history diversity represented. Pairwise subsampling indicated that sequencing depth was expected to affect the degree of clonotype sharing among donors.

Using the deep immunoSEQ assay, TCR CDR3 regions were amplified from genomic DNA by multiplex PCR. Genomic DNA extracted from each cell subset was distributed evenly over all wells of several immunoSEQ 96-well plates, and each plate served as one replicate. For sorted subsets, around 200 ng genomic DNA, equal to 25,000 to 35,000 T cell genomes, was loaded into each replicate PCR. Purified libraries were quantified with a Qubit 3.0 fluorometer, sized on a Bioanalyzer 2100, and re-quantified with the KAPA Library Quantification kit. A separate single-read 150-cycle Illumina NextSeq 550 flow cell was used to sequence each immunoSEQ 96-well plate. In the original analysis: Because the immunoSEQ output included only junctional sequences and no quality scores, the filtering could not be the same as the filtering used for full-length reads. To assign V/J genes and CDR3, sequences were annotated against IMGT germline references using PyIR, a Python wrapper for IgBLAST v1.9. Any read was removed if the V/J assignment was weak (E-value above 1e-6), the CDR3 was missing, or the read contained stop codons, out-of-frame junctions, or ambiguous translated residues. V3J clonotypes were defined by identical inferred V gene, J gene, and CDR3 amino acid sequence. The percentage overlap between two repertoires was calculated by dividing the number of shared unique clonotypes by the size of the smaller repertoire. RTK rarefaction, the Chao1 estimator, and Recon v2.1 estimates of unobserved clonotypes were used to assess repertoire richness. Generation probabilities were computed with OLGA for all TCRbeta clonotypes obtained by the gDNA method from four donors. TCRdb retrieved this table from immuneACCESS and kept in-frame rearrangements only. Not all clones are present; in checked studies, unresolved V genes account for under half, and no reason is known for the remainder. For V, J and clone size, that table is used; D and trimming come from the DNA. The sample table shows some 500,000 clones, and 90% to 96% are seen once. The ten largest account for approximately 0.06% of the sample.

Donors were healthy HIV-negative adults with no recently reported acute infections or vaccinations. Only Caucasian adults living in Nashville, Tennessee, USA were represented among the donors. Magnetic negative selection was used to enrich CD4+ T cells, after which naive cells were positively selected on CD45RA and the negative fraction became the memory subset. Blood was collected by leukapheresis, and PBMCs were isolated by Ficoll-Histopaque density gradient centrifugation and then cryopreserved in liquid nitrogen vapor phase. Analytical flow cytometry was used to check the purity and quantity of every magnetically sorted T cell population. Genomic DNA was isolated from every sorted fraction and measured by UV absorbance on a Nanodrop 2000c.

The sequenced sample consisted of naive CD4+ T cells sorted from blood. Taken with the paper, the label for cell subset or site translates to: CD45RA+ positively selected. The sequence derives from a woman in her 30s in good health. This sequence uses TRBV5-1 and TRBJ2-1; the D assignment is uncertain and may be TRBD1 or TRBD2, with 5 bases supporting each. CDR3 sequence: CASSLAGTSGEQFF. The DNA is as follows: TGCGCCAGCAGCTTGGCCGGGACCAGCGGAGAGCAGTTCTTC.